This TCR beta chain was documented in a study of T cell responses to AZD1222 COVID-19 vaccine. CDR3 length equals 16 residues. Germline-derived CDR1 and CDR2 are LNHDA and SQIVND (reference sequence). V lost 5 bases, J lost 4 bases, and 4 bases stayed unmatched. Sequencing used immunoSEQ multiplex PCR; TCRdb keeps in-frame clones, though not all of them. There are more than 140,000 clones in the sample; about 91% occur only once, and approximately 3.1% lies in the top ten. This sequence joins TRBV19 and TRBJ2-1, with 14 bases fitting TRBD2. The specimen was peripheral blood, collected on day 0 of MenACWY control vaccination. The sequence was obtained from an adult in good health. CDR3 residues: CASSETSGGAYNEQFF. The DNA for the CDR3 is TGTGCCAGTAGTGAGACTAGCGGGGGGGCTTACAATGAGCAGTTCTTC. Full variable domain (outside the CDR3, taken from reference TRBV19 and TRBJ2-1): DGGITQSPKYLFRKEGQNVTLSCEQNLNHDAMYWYRQDPGQGLRLIYYSQIVNDFQKGDIAEGYSVSREKKESFPLTVTSAQKNPTAFYLCASSETSGGAYNEQFFGPGTRLTVL.